The entry that follows covers one TCR beta chain sequence. Its target is unknown. TCRdb analysed the RACE reads with MiXCR anew, one entry per CDR3 protein. The sample lists around 75,000 distinct CDR3 sequences; 10% to 15% were seen once. CDR3 length: 13 residues. Germline values: CDR1 ENHRY, CDR2 SYGVKD. V was clipped by 6 bases and J by 12 bases, with 20 bases between them. This entry comes from a study of human T cells and chemical hapten exposure. Study summary: A mostly female patient group had alopecia areata, totalis or universalis.

General observations from the study: Expanded TCRs produced significantly more large CDR3 similarity clusters than controls did. After DPC sensitization, TCRs above 1 in 1000 frequency showed no change.

Time point of the sample: patch test 1, 2 weeks after DPC sensitization. Sample treatment: therapeutic diphenylcyclopropenone sensitization with weekly scalp DPC. People who gave samples had alopecia, were 18 to 70 years old, and were suitable for DPC. This sequence joins TRBV10-3 and TRBJ1-2; the D is unclear. The sequenced sample was whole blood, obtained in connection with sensitization to the hapten diphenylcyclopropenone (DPC). The TCR originated in a woman aged 55-70 years with alopecia areata. Some clones in this sample may be carry-over from other donors' samples. The CDR3 nucleotides read TGTGCCATCAGCGGTGGGTTCAGCGCATTTCACACCTTC. Translation gives CAISGGFSAFHTF.